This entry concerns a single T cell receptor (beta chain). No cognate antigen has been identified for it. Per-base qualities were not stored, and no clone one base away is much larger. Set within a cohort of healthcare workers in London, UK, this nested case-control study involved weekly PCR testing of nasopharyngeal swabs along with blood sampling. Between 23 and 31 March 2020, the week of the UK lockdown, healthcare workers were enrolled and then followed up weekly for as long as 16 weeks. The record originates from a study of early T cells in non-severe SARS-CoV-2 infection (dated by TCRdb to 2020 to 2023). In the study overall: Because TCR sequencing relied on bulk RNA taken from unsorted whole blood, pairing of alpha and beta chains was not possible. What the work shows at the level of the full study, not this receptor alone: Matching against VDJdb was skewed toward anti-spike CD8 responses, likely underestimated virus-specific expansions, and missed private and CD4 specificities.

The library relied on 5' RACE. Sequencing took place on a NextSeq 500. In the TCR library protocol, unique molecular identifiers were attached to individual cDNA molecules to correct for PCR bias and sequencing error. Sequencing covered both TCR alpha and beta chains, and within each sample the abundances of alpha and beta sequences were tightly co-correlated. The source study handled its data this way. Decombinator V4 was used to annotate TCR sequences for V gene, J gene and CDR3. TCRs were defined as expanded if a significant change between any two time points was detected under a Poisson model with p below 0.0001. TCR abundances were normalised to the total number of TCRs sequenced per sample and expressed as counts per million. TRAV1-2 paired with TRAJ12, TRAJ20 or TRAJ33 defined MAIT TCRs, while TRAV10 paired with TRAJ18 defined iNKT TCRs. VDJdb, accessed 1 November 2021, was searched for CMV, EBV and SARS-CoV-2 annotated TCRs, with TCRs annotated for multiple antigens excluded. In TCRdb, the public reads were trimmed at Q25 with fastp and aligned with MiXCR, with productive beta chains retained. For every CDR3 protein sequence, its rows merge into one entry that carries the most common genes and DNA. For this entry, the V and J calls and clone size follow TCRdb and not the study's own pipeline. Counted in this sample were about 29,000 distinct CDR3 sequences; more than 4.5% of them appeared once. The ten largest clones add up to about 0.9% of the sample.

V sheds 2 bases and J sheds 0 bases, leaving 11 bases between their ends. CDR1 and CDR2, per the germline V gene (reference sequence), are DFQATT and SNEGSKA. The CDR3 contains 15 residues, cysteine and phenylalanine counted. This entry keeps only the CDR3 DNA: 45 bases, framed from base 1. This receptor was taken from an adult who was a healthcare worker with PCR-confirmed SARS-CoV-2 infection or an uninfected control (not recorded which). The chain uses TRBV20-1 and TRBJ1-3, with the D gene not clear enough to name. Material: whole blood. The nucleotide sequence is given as TGCAGTGCTAGAAGTGCAAAAAGCTCTGGAAACACCATATATTTT. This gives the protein CSARSAKSSGNTIYF.